The clone carrying this T cell receptor beta chain appeared once. What it binds is unknown. The data derive from a study of T cell responses to AZD1222 COVID-19 vaccine. Using immunoSEQ multiplex PCR, the repertoire was profiled, and TCRdb retains in-frame clones only, with some absent. The sample contains about 120,000 clones, approximately 83% of which appear only once. Study-wide results and limits: Increased Spike-specific TCR breadth and depth were observed after two AZD1222 doses. Repertoire sampling was restricted to post-peak T cell response timepoints. Clonal diversity may have been underestimated in mostly white British donors.

Looked up from germline, CDR1 is MRHNA and CDR2 is SNTAGT. Trimming stripped 0 bases from V and 1 base from J, with 10 bases between. CDR3 size: 15 residues. The rearrangement joins TRBV6-4 to TRBJ2-7; D might be TRBD1 (6 bases). This TCR was sampled from an adult in good health. The starting material was peripheral blood, obtained on day 0 of AZD1222 vaccination. CDR3 in DNA: TGTGCCAGCAGTGACTCGAACAGGGATTCCTACGAGCAGTACTTC. It encodes CASSDSNRDSYEQYF.